Below, 22 T cell receptor beta chains from the same sample are listed, as sequenced in a study of blood T cell repertoires in COVID-19. Sequencing was performed with immunoSEQ multiplex PCR; in TCRdb, only in-frame clones are kept and a portion is missing. The profile covers fewer than 350,000 clones, with approximately 89% appearing a single time and approximately 2.7% taken by the ten largest. Sequenced: PBMCs or T cells enriched from blood (not recorded which). The origin of the receptors is a man between 40 and 49 years old who had been exposed to COVID-19.

V gene TRBV5-1 combines with J gene TRBJ1-6, with unresolved D. Germline CDR1 and CDR2: SGHRS and YFSETQ. There are 14 residues in the CDR3. The germline V and J ends were trimmed by 0 bases and 5 bases, with 6 bases remaining between them. CDR3 protein: CASSLDRDNSPLHF. Written as DNA, the CDR3 is TGCGCCAGCAGCTTGGACAGAGATAATTCACCCCTCCACTTT.

The chain recombines TRBV30 with TRBJ1-1, with a tentative D call TRBD1 (5 bases). V lost 4 bases and J 10 bases, leaving 16 bases between the germline ends. Germline V lookup: CDR1 GTSNPN, CDR2 SVGIG (reference sequence). CDR3 length: 12 residues. The chain's CDR3 is CAWTGSGGRAFF. CDR3 coding DNA: TGTGCCTGGACCGGGTCGGGGGGGAGAGCTTTCTTT.

The rearrangement uses TRBV9 and TRBJ1-3; maybe TRBD1 (6 bases). The CDR3 runs to 17 residues. Germline loops: CDR1 SGDLS, CDR2 YYNGEE. Trimming removed 0 bases at V and 4 bases at J, with 17 bases between. The CDR3 here is CASSVDLGRTVGNTIYF. CDR3 bases: TGTGCCAGCAGCGTAGATTTGGGAAGGACAGTCGGAAACACCATATATTTT.

V gene TRBV24-1 combines with J gene TRBJ2-2, with 7 bases aligning to TRBD2. Trimming cost V 4 bases and J 6 bases; bases outside gene matches: 10. The CDR3 sequence is 16 residues long. Germline-derived CDR1 and CDR2 are KGHDR and SFDVKD. Here the CDR3 reads CATSDSSRLASGELFF. CDR3 in DNA: TGTGCCACCAGTGACTCCAGTCGACTAGCCTCCGGGGAGCTGTTTTTT.

This chain joins TRBV19 and TRBJ1-5; D remains ambiguous. Germline CDR1 and CDR2: LNHDA and SQIVND (reference sequence). The V end was cut by 7 bases, the J end by 4 bases, with 17 bases between. This CDR3 has 15 residues. CDR3 sequence: CASNLGAEANQPQHF. The DNA of the CDR3 is TGTGCCAGTAATTTGGGTGCGGAGGCTAATCAGCCCCAGCATTTT.

This CDR3 reads CASSPRKGQKISGANVLTF. CDR3 sequence (DNA): TGTGCCAGCAGCCCTCGCAAAGGACAGAAAATTTCTGGGGCCAACGTCCTGACTTTC. The chain combines TRBV21-1 with TRBJ2-6; no DNA check was done on the table's D call, TRBD1. TRBV21-1 is recorded as a pseudogene. There are 19 residues in the CDR3.

This clone was detected only once. The V gene is TRBV5-1, the J gene TRBJ1-1, with D possibly matching TRBD1 (5 bases). The V end was cut by 0 bases, the J end by 6 bases, with 18 bases between. Germline CDR1 reads SGHRS; CDR2 reads YFSETQ. This CDR3 has 16 residues. Here the CDR3 reads CASSLVESSPGAEAFF. CDR3 coding DNA: TGCGCCAGCAGCTTGGTGGAGTCCTCCCCGGGGGCTGAAGCTTTCTTT.

The J gene is TRBJ1-1, the V gene TRBV6-5; the match to TRBD1 covers 7 bases. With 6 bases clipped from V and 8 bases from J, the junction kept 12 bases outside the gene matches. Germline CDR1 and CDR2: MNHEY and SVGAGI. The CDR3 covers 14 residues. The CDR3 DNA sequence: TGTGCCAGCAGCCAAGACAGGGATAGGAAGGAAGCTTTCTTT. Translating gives CASSQDRDRKEAFF.

A single count supports this clone. This rearrangement joins TRBV21-1 to TRBJ2-5; the table's D call, TRBD1, has no DNA check behind it. TRBV21-1 is given as a pseudogene. The CDR3 loop spans 14 amino acids. The CDR3 nucleotides read TGTGCCAGCAGCTCCAAGGGGCCGGGCCTGACCCAGTACTTC. Its protein product is CASSSKGPGLTQYF.

This clone was observed once. The chain carries TRBV5-1 and TRBJ2-2, with 11 positions matching TRBD1. Germline CDR1 is SGHRS and CDR2 is YFSETQ. CDR3 size: 14 residues. Trimming removed 3 bases from V and 6 bases from J; junction bases left unmatched: 1. CDR3 nucleotides: TGCGCCAGCAGCTGGGGACAGGGGGCCGGGGAGCTGTTTTTT. Translating it yields CASSWGQGAGELFF.

The J gene is TRBJ1-1, the V gene TRBV27; D uncertain. Germline CDR1 is MNHEY and CDR2 is SMNVEV (reference sequence). The CDR3 consists of 13 residues. The ends were cut back, 8 bases at V and 0 bases at J, with 10 bases in the middle. DNA of the CDR3: TGTGCCAGCGGTGGAGGGATGAACACTGAAGCTTTCTTT. Protein: CASGGGMNTEAFF.

The V call is TRBV3-1 (or the pseudogene TRBV3-2), the J call TRBJ2-7, with 7 bases fitting TRBD2. Germline V lookup: CDR1 LGHDT, CDR2 YNNKEL (reference sequence). The length of the CDR3 is 16 residues. V gave up 2 bases and J gave up 9 bases; unmatched junction bases: 16. This CDR3 is CASSQQHKIPGLTQYF. The CDR3, as DNA: TGTGCCAGCAGCCAACAACACAAGATACCGGGACTAACGCAGTACTTC.

The chain links TRBV27 to TRBJ2-1, with D perhaps TRBD1 (6 bases). The V end lost 0 bases, the J end lost 4 bases, and 10 bases lay between the germline ends. CDR1 MNHEY and CDR2 SMNVEV come from the germline V gene (reference sequence). This CDR3 has 15 residues. The CDR3 region has the DNA TGTGCCAGCAGTTTATCACCGGGACAATACAATGAGCAGTTCTTC. It is translated as CASSLSPGQYNEQFF.

V and J are TRBV6-4 and TRBJ2-5, with 7 bases identical to TRBD2. With V trimmed by 7 bases and J by 3 bases, 2 bases remained unmatched. The CDR3 runs to 12 residues. The V gene's germline CDR1 is MRHNA and CDR2 SNTAGT. CDR3 DNA: TGTGCCAGCAAGGGGACTAAAGAGACCCAGTACTTC. As protein: CASKGTKETQYF.

The sample holds one count of this clone. The gene calls are TRBV9 and TRBJ1-6; D not certain. Per the germline V gene, CDR1 is SGDLS and CDR2 is YYNGEE. Trimming pared 1 base from V and 8 bases from J, leaving 10 bases between. CDR3 length: 14 amino acids. CDR3 region: CASSVKGDDSPLHF. The CDR3 nucleotides read TGTGCCAGCAGCGTAAAAGGAGATGATTCACCCCTCCACTTT.

The chain has TRBV4-3 and TRBJ2-7, with 8 nucleotides matching TRBD2. The junction had 16 bases not matched to a gene; V was cut back by 4 bases and J by 5 bases. The CDR3 loop spans 17 amino acids. Germline loops: CDR1 LGHNA, CDR2 YSLEER. Here the CDR3 reads CASSPRLANTSPNEQYF. In DNA, the CDR3 is TGCGCCAGCAGCCCTAGACTAGCGAACACTTCCCCTAACGAGCAGTACTTC.

The J gene is TRBJ1-2, the V gene TRBV6-1; the match to TRBD1 covers 9 bases. CDR1 MNHNS and CDR2 SASEGT come from the germline V gene. This CDR3 region has 14 residues. V shed 3 bases, J shed 8 bases, and the junction held 7 bases outside the gene matches. DNA for the CDR3: TGTGCCAGCAGTGAGACAGGGGGGCTTGGAGGCTACACCTTC. Translated: CASSETGGLGGYTF.

Only one count was recorded for this clone. Here the CDR3 reads CASSLDHGQGPQHF. The CDR3 DNA reads TGTGCCAGCAGCTTAGACCATGGACAGGGGCCCCAGCATTTT. The V call is TRBV11-2, the J call TRBJ1-5, with TRBD1 matching over 8 bases. V was pared by 0 bases and J by 9 bases, with 4 bases of the junction left unmatched. The CDR3 extends over 14 amino acids. Germline CDR1 reads SGHAT; CDR2 reads FQNNGV.

This sequence joins TRBV19 and TRBJ1-5; D not certain. V was pared by 8 bases and J by 0 bases, with 5 bases between. Germline V CDR1 and CDR2: LNHDA, SQIVND (reference sequence). The CDR3 loop spans 12 amino acids. CDR3 residues: CASAYSNQPQHF. CDR3 in DNA: TGTGCCAGTGCCTATAGCAATCAGCCCCAGCATTTT.

This clone was picked up one time. This chain connects TRBV15 to TRBJ1-1; a possible D gene is TRBD1 (6 bases). Germline lookup yields CDR1 LNHNV and CDR2 YYDKDF (reference sequence). CDR3 length equals 16 residues. Trimming took 1 base from V and 4 from J, leaving 16 bases between them. CDR3 sequence: CATSRAGDPRGTEAFF. CDR3 nucleotide sequence: TGTGCCACCAGCAGAGCAGGGGACCCTAGAGGCACTGAAGCTTTCTTT.

The CDR3 loop reads CASSPTHQGVGEQYF. The CDR3 region has the DNA TGTGCCAGCTCACCAACTCACCAGGGGGTGGGCGAGCAGTACTTC. The chain has TRBV18 and TRBJ2-7; 7 nucleotides agree with TRBD1. J lost 6 bases, V lost 2 bases, and 10 bases had no gene match. The CDR3 covers 15 residues. Germline CDR1 and CDR2: KGHSH and LQKENI.

The chain has TRBV18 and TRBJ2-1; D is unclear. The CDR3 is 14 residues long. Germline V CDR1 and CDR2: KGHSH, LQKENI. Trimming cost V 0 bases and J 7 bases, with 10 bases left between them. The CDR3 bases are TGTGCCAGCTCACCACCTTTCGACAAGAATGAGCAGTTCTTC. Its translation: CASSPPFDKNEQFF.